This T cell receptor (beta chain) was recovered during a study of radiation and T cells in renal cell carcinoma. Overall study results and limits: Without pretreatment biopsies, baseline tumor clonotype presence was undetermined.

The CDR3 length is 14 residues. Germline lookup yields CDR1 KGHSH and CDR2 LQKENI. V was clipped by 0 bases and J by 3 bases; unmatched bases: 1. The time point denotes: blood 2 weeks post-SBRT. Treatment specified: 15 Gy SBRT to primary tumor, nephrectomy 4 weeks later. As to this clone: No antigen is known for it.

Method: immunoSEQ multiplex PCR; TCRdb's copy keeps in-frame clones and lacks some. The repertoire holds about 120,000 clones, with about 81% as singletons. The chain couples TRBV18 to TRBJ2-7, with 8 bases identical to TRBD1. The sequences come from blood, collected from a patient whose treatment included radiotherapy and nephrectomy. This sequence originates from an older woman with renal cell carcinoma. The CDR3: CASSPPTGGYEQYF. In nucleotides, the CDR3 is TGTGCCAGCTCACCACCCACAGGGGGCTACGAGCAGTACTTC.